This T cell receptor beta chain was profiled in a study of regulatory T cells in long-lasting Graves disease. In this sample, this clonotype turned up many times. The antigen is unknown. J was trimmed by 3 bases and V by 1 base; bases with no gene match: 6. The CDR3 contains 16 residues. Germline V gives CDR1 GTSNPN, CDR2 SVGIG (reference sequence). Described time point: newly diagnosed GD, antithyroid drugs for less than 3 months. Following extraction of RNA from PBMCs, that RNA was used to make the TCR library. General observations from the study: Lower TCR diversity was seen in persistent Graves' patients than in newly diagnosed ones.

CDR3-region Arm-PCR and iRepertoire HTBI primers produced the TCR beta libraries. A single record per CDR3 protein comes from TCRdb applying MiXCR to the multiplex PCR reads. The sample gives roughly 500,000 distinct CDR3 sequences, approximately 12% of which show up once; over 7% is in the top ten. This sample also appeared in a second study, on T cells in Graves' hyperthyroidism and ophthalmopathy. This second study says: Progression to ophthalmopathy was predicted a median of 6.5 months early.

This chain connects TRBV30 to TRBJ2-2, with 9 positions matching TRBD2. The TCR was taken from a woman in her 30s with Graves disease. Material: peripheral blood mononuclear cells (PBMCs), obtained at new diagnosis, from a patient treated with antithyroid drugs. The CDR3, as DNA: TGTGCCTGGAGTGGATGGCGGGAGGGCGACACCGGGGAGCTGTTTTTT. Translating gives CAWSGWREGDTGELFF.